This T cell receptor beta chain was found in a study of T cell changes during pregnancy in multiple sclerosis (dated by TCRdb to the late 2010s). At the level of the whole study: The study examined how the T cell repertoire changed over the course of pregnancy in women with multiple sclerosis.

With regard to this clone: No cognate antigen has been identified for it. Base-call qualities are not available, and no considerably larger clone is one nucleotide away.

Library preparation employed the immunoSEQ multiplex PCR assay. As stored in TCRdb, this immuneACCESS dataset retains in-frame rearrangements with V and J assigned. A fraction of the clones does not appear; measured against another copy, unresolved V genes explain less than half of the discrepancy, and the remainder lacks a known reason. The sample table contains 55,000 to 70,000 clones; only one count was recorded for over 90% of them. About 0.3% of the sample is in the top ten clones. V and J are truncated by 5 bases and 3 bases respectively, leaving an intervening sequence of 18 bases. There are 16 amino acids in the CDR3, from cysteine to phenylalanine inclusive. CDR3 DNA is the only sequence kept; it has 48 bases, read in frame from the first base. The germline V gene specifies SGHTA as CDR1 and FQGNSA as CDR2.

The starting material was CD4+ T cells from peripheral blood mononuclear cells, obtained after pregnancy. The clonotype was recovered from a female donor with multiple sclerosis, enrolled in a pregnancy study. The rearrangement combines TRBV7-2 with TRBJ2-3; TRBD2 might be the D gene, on 6 matching bases. The CDR3 in this case is CASSLTRALSTDTQYF. The nucleotide sequence is TGTGCCAGCAGCCTGACTAGGGCCCTTTCTACAGATACGCAGTATTTT.